These 9 T cell receptor beta chains share one sample of origin, sequenced in a study of CD8 T cells in ankylosing spondylitis. In TCRdb, the 5' RACE reads were re-called with MiXCR into one record per CDR3 protein. The sample contains 250,000 to 300,000 distinct CDR3 sequences, 18% of which appear only once. What was sequenced was blood, either unsorted or a sorted T cell fraction (not recorded which). The receptors derive from a male donor with ankylosing spondylitis or in good health (not recorded which).

This clonotype was detected many times. The chain is built from TRBV6-5 and TRBJ2-1; 8 nucleotides line up with TRBD2. Germline-derived CDR1 and CDR2 are MNHEY and SVGAGI. Trimming cost V 0 bases and J 8 bases; bases outside gene matches: 0. CDR3 length: 13 amino acids. The CDR3 sequence: CASSYSRGDEQFF. CDR3 nucleotides: TGTGCCAGCAGTTACTCGCGGGGGGATGAGCAGTTCTTC.

This chain connects TRBV4-1 to TRBJ1-5; no clear D. Germline values: CDR1 MGHRA, CDR2 YSYEKL. This CDR3 region has 16 residues. V was clipped by 2 bases and J by 4 bases, with 15 bases between them. CDR3 nucleotides: TGCGCCAGCAGCCAACCAGAACAAGGTCGTAATCAGCCCCAGCATTTT. It specifies CASSQPEQGRNQPQHF.

V and J are TRBV11-3 and TRBJ2-1, with 13 bases aligning to TRBD2. The trim removed 5 bases at V and 8 bases at J, leaving 9 bases unmatched. The CDR3 spans 16 residues. The germline V gene has CDR1 SGHNT and CDR2 YENEEA. CDR3 loop: CASSPRLAGGPDEQFF. The CDR3 DNA sequence: TGTGCCAGCAGCCCTAGACTAGCGGGAGGACCCGATGAGCAGTTCTTC.

This clonotype has ten or more counts. This chain connects TRBV12-3 or TRBV12-4 to TRBJ1-1; no clear D. The V end lost 4 bases, the J end lost 0 bases, and 6 bases lay between the germline ends. CDR3 length: 13 residues. This CDR3 reads CASSSSLNTEAFF. The CDR3 bases are TGTGCCAGCAGTTCCTCATTGAACACTGAAGCTTTCTTT.

The chain combines TRBV20-1 with TRBJ2-5; D is possibly TRBD2 (5 bases). The CDR3 covers 12 residues. The ends were cut back, 3 bases at V and 5 bases at J, with 10 bases in the middle. Germline loops: CDR1 DFQATT, CDR2 SNEGSKA (reference sequence). In DNA form, the CDR3 reads TGCAGTGCTAGGTCCTGGGAGGAGACCCAGTACTTC. It specifies CSARSWEETQYF.

About this clonotype itself: An end of the junction differs from the germline gene, which may be a read error. V gene TRBV4-2 combines with J gene TRBJ2-3; 9 positions agree with TRBD1. CDR3 size: 17 residues. Germline CDR1 and CDR2: LGHNA and YNFKEQ. The CDR3 region has the DNA TGTGCCAGCGGCCAAGATGGTTGGGGGACAGGGATGGATACGCAGTATTTT. Its protein product is CASGQDGWGTGMDTQYF.

The CDR3 is CASVGSGSSYNEQFF. The DNA of the CDR3 is TGTGCCAGCGTTGGTAGCGGGAGCTCCTACAATGAGCAGTTCTTC. The chain combines TRBV27 with TRBJ2-1; 9 bases match TRBD2. Unmatched junction bases numbered 5, after V lost 8 bases and J lost 0 bases. Germline assignment: CDR1 MNHEY and CDR2 SMNVEV (reference sequence). This CDR3 contains 15 residues.

This chain links TRBV20-1 with TRBJ2-7, with 8 bases matching TRBD2. CDR1 DFQATT and CDR2 SNEGSKA come from the germline V gene (reference sequence). This CDR3 region has 14 residues. V was pared by 5 bases and J by 0 bases, with 6 bases of the junction left unmatched. CDR3 sequence: CSADPGGLSYEQYF. The CDR3 coding sequence is TGCAGTGCTGATCCGGGGGGGCTCTCCTACGAGCAGTACTTC.

V and J are TRBV6-2 or TRBV6-3 and TRBJ2-1; 11 positions agree with TRBD2. V dropped 6 bases and J dropped 8; count of bases not matched to a gene: 9. The germline CDR1 and CDR2 sequences are MNHEY and SVGEGT. The CDR3 runs 15 residues. CDR3 DNA: TGTGCCAGCAGCCCTACTAGCGGGAGTCGGGATGAGCAGTTCTTC. It yields the protein CASSPTSGSRDEQFF.